Listed below are T cell receptor beta chains from one sample, sequenced in a study of STAT5B mutations in CD4+ large granular lymphocyte leukemia. Clones were read by immunoSEQ multiplex PCR, and TCRdb kept only the in-frame ones, dropping some. This sample carries roughly 23,000 clones, around 76% of them seen once, and the ten largest clones take approximately 0.4%. The material sequenced was CD4+ T cells from blood buffy coats. The receptors were sampled from a human donor in good health. CDR3s include the opening cysteine and the closing phenylalanine or tryptophan.

v_gene	j_gene	CDR3aa
TRBV5-1	TRBJ2-7	CASSAGDRRQEQYF
TRBV7-9	TRBJ1-1	CASSLGQGLNTEAFF
TRBV28	TRBJ1-5	CASSLILRGAQPQHF
TRBV5-1	TRBJ1-4	CASSWGETNEKLFF
TRBV5-1	TRBJ2-5	CASSQMGGPWETQYF
TRBV9	TRBJ2-1	CASSISGTGGYNEQFF
TRBV5-6	TRBJ1-3	CASRNFRSTGSGNTIYF
TRBV5-4	TRBJ1-3	CASSIGGGNTIYF
TRBV30	TRBJ1-6	CAWSSRTGSLSSPLHF
TRBV6-5	TRBJ1-3	CASTKKGGSGNTIYF
TRBV6-5	TRBJ1-2	CASTKQGAGYGYTF
TRBV30	TRBJ2-7	CAWSAGHDYEQYF
TRBV6-6	TRBJ1-5	CASRPSGLNQPQHF
TRBV19	TRBJ2-7	CASSIVSAGVNEQYF
TRBV5-1	TRBJ2-7	CASRPRPGQGSYEQYF
TRBV7-2	TRBJ2-1	CASSSIRDRTYNEQFF
TRBV28	TRBJ2-7	CASSFQGVGPGGEYF
TRBV5-1	TRBJ1-5	CASSVQGDQPQHF
TRBV7-8	TRBJ2-3	CASSLARRLAGFLSTQYF
TRBV28	.	CASSPTGPIYEQYF
TRBV7-2	TRBJ2-7	CASSEAGATYEQYF
TRBV9	TRBJ2-1	CASSVMGDEQFF
TRBV5-6	TRBJ2-1	CASSLHRVVSREQFF
TRBV28	.	CASSPLLTEQYF
TRBV7-3	TRBJ2-1	CASSSPGHYNEQFF
TRBV2	TRBJ2-1	CASKGYNEQFF
TRBV6-6	TRBJ2-7	CASRRQGSYEQYF
TRBV6-5	TRBJ2-5	CASSLEGTSETQYF
TRBV5-4	TRBJ2-7	CASSFPKTGSSYEQYF
TRBV5-6	TRBJ2-5	CASSLGEGTQYF
TRBV30	TRBJ2-3	CAWSVFRGRTDTQYF
TRBV7-2	TRBJ2-7	CASSIYGTRDEQYF
TRBV6-1	TRBJ2-7	CASSEWAETYEQYF